What follows are 26 T cell receptor beta chains derived from one specimen sequenced in a study of blood T cell repertoires in COVID-19. Only in-frame clones appear in the TCRdb table, and some are missing; sequencing was by immunoSEQ multiplex PCR. The sample carries under 300,000 clones, about nine tenths recorded once. Sequencing was done on a sample of peripheral blood. Every receptor here comes from a man aged 55 to 70 who had recovered from COVID-19.

The rearrangement uses TRBV10-3 and TRBJ1-1; D is unclear. The CDR3 has 13 amino acids. Germline loops: CDR1 ENHRY, CDR2 SYGVKD. V gave up 6 bases and J gave up 1 base, with 9 bases separating them. CDR3 DNA sequence: TGTGCCATCAGCAGAGGAGGGAACACTGAAGCTTTCTTT. Translating gives CAISRGGNTEAFF.

The chain recombines TRBV18 with TRBJ1-2, with a tentative D call TRBD1 (5 bases). The V gene lost 4 bases and the J gene lost 2 bases, with 8 bases spanning the gap. The CDR3 extends over 13 amino acids. CDR1 and CDR2 (germline): KGHSH, LQKENI. The CDR3 loop reads CASSQQDNYGYTF. CDR3 nucleotide sequence: TGTGCCAGCTCACAACAGGACAACTATGGCTACACCTTC.

The chain couples TRBV28 to TRBJ1-5; 8 positions agree with TRBD1. The CDR3 loop spans 14 amino acids. The germline V gene has CDR1 MDHEN and CDR2 SYDVKM. The V and J ends lost 6 bases and 2 bases, in that order; junction bases with no gene match: 3. The CDR3 is CASSETGGNQPQHF. In DNA, the CDR3 is TGTGCCAGCAGCGAGACAGGGGGCAATCAGCCCCAGCATTTT.

This rearrangement joins TRBV20-1 to TRBJ2-3; 9 bases are a match to TRBD2. V trimming: 3 bases; J trimming: 2 bases; junction bases outside the gene matches: 9. This CDR3 region has 16 residues. Per germline, CDR1 DFQATT and CDR2 SNEGSKA (reference sequence). CDR3 DNA: TGCAGTGCTAGTTCCCTAGCGGGGTTTACCACAGATACGCAGTATTTT. Encoded protein: CSASSLAGFTTDTQYF.

The CDR3 DNA reads as TGTGCCAGCAGCCAAGTGGAGGGGCCCCAGGGGGTCACTGAAGCTTTCTTT. It yields the protein CASSQVEGPQGVTEAFF. The V gene is TRBV4-2, the J gene TRBJ1-1; 7 positions agree with TRBD1. The V gene's germline CDR1 is LGHNA and CDR2 YNFKEQ. With 1 base clipped from V and 4 bases from J, the junction kept 12 bases outside the gene matches. CDR3 length equals 17 residues.

This chain joins TRBV10-2 and TRBJ2-2; a possible D gene is TRBD1 (6 bases). The CDR3 runs to 14 residues. V was pared by 6 bases and J by 0 bases, with 8 bases between. Germline CDR1 reads WSHSY; CDR2 reads SAAADI. The CDR3 loop reads CASSRTANTGELFF. The DNA for the CDR3 is TGCGCCAGCAGCAGGACAGCGAACACCGGGGAGCTGTTTTTT.

The V and J genes are TRBV5-5 and TRBJ1-1; D unclear. The CDR3 is 15 residues long. Germline CDR1 SGHKS, CDR2 YYEKEE (reference sequence). V dropped 4 bases and J dropped 3 bases, with 16 bases sitting between them. The CDR3 spells CASSPGRGSDTEAFF. In DNA form, the CDR3 reads TGTGCCAGCAGCCCCGGTCGGGGATCGGACACTGAAGCTTTCTTT.

The chain recombines TRBV6-1 with TRBJ2-3; 11 bases are shared with TRBD2. The CDR3 is made up of 13 amino acids. J lost 13 bases, V lost 3 bases, and 6 bases had no gene match. CDR1 is MNHNS, CDR2 SASEGT, per germline. This CDR3 is CASSDVPGLAEYF. As DNA, the CDR3 is TGTGCCAGCAGTGACGTTCCGGGACTAGCGGAGTATTTT.

The genes are TRBV12-3 or TRBV12-4 and TRBJ1-3; D remains unclear. CDR3 length: 13 amino acids. Trimming took off 7 bases at V and 3 bases at J, with 10 bases between the two ends. CDR3 sequence: CASMFGSGNTIYF. In DNA, the CDR3 is TGTGCCAGCATGTTTGGGAGTGGAAACACCATATATTTT.

This clone was seen once. The chain is built from TRBV5-1 and TRBJ1-5; D perhaps matches TRBD1 (6 bases). V shed 2 bases and J shed 5 bases, with 11 bases lying between them. Germline lookup yields CDR1 SGHRS and CDR2 YFSETQ. The CDR3 has 14 amino acids. CDR3 DNA: TGCGCCAGCAGCTTCGGGGGGGCTGATCAGCCCCAGCATTTT. The encoded protein is CASSFGGADQPQHF. Based on the CDR3 plus reference TRBV5-1 and TRBJ1-5, the full variable domain is KAGVTQTPRYLIKTRGQQVTLSCSPISGHRSVSWYQQTPGQGLQFLFEYFSETQRNKGNFPGRFSGRQFSNSRSEMNVSTLELGDSALYLCASSFGGADQPQHFGDGTRLSIL.

The genes are TRBV3-1 (or the pseudogene TRBV3-2) and TRBJ2-1; 7 bases are shared with TRBD1. Germline assignment: CDR1 LGHDT and CDR2 YNNKEL (reference sequence). Unmatched junction bases numbered 6, after V lost 4 bases and J lost 9 bases. CDR3 size: 13 residues. This CDR3 is CASSRHTGVEQFF. The CDR3, as DNA: TGTGCCAGCAGCCGTCATACAGGGGTTGAGCAGTTCTTC.

The chain combines TRBV21-1 with TRBJ2-7; the table assigns TRBD1, which was not confirmed against the DNA. TRBV21-1 is a recognized pseudogene. There are 15 residues in the CDR3. The CDR3 sequence is CASSSQGKFSYEQYF. The CDR3 DNA reads TGTGCCAGCAGCAGTCAGGGGAAATTCTCCTACGAGCAGTACTTC.

The rearrangement uses TRBV7-2 and TRBJ2-3; tentatively, D is TRBD2 (6 bases). The V gene lost 3 bases and the J gene lost 0 bases, with 10 bases spanning the gap. The CDR3 is made up of 15 amino acids. CDR1 is SGHTA, CDR2 FQGNSA, per germline. CDR3 in DNA: TGTGCCAGCAGCTTCATAGGGACTAGCACAGATACGCAGTATTTT. This sequence encodes CASSFIGTSTDTQYF.

The chain links TRBV19 to TRBJ2-1; no clear D gene. Germline CDR1 is LNHDA and CDR2 is SQIVND (reference sequence). Trimming stripped 6 bases from V and 4 bases from J, with 7 bases between. This CDR3 has 12 amino acids. CDR3 protein: CASSTHYNEQFF. CDR3 nucleotides: TGTGCCAGTAGCACACATTACAATGAGCAGTTCTTC.

This sequence joins TRBV7-9 and TRBJ1-3; D not resolved. Between the trimmed V and J ends, which lost 5 bases and 4 bases, there was a span of 9 bases. Looked up from germline, CDR1 is SEHNR and CDR2 is FQNEAQ (reference sequence). There are 13 residues in the CDR3. CDR3 in DNA: TGTGCCAGCAGCGCCGGGTGGGGAAACACCATATATTTT. Translated: CASSAGWGNTIYF.

This clone showed up just a few times. The chain combines TRBV19 with TRBJ2-3; a weak D match, TRBD2 (6 bases). The CDR3 totals 12 residues. CDR1 is LNHDA and CDR2 is SQIVND in the germline V gene (reference sequence). V was cut by 3 bases and J by 10 bases, with 11 bases left in between. Written as DNA, the CDR3 is TGTGCCAGTAGTATTATAGGAGGGGCGCAGTATTTT. Translating it yields CASSIIGGAQYF.

The chain carries TRBV2 and TRBJ2-1, with D perhaps matching TRBD2 (6 bases). From germline, CDR1 is SNHLY and CDR2 FYNNEI. CDR3 length: 15 amino acids. Trimming took 2 bases from V and 0 from J, leaving 8 bases between them. As DNA, the CDR3 is TGTGCCAGCAGTGAATTCGGGGGCTCCTACAATGAGCAGTTCTTC. Its translation is CASSEFGGSYNEQFF.

The chain uses TRBV7-9 and TRBJ2-3; TRBD2 aligns across 7 bases. V lost 1 base, J lost 0 bases, and 4 bases stayed unmatched. The CDR3 consists of 16 residues. Germline V gene sequence: CDR1 SEHNR, CDR2 FQNEAQ (reference sequence). The CDR3 DNA is TGTGCCAGCAGCTTAGGTGCGGGGGAAAGCACAGATACGCAGTATTTT. This sequence encodes CASSLGAGESTDTQYF.

The J gene is TRBJ1-1, the V gene TRBV5-8; TRBD1 might be the D (6 bases). The CDR3 totals 14 residues. Germline CDR1 reads SGHTS; CDR2 reads YDEGEE. V lost 1 base to trimming and J lost 10 bases, with 17 bases between them. The CDR3: CASSLSGASGGAFF. CDR3 nucleotide sequence: TGTGCCAGCAGCTTGTCGGGGGCCTCGGGAGGAGCTTTCTTT.

V and J are TRBV10-3 and TRBJ2-1; the match to TRBD2 covers 13 bases. V gave up 6 bases and J gave up 4 bases; unmatched junction bases: 3. The germline V gene encodes CDR1 ENHRY and CDR2 SYGVKD. The CDR3 sequence is 15 residues long. CDR3 in amino acids: CAIRLAGGSYNEQFF. CDR3 nucleotides: TGTGCCATCAGACTAGCGGGGGGGTCGTACAATGAGCAGTTCTTC.

This chain joins TRBV27 and TRBJ1-2, with no clear D. Germline V gives CDR1 MNHEY, CDR2 SMNVEV (reference sequence). Trimming removed 3 bases at V and 2 bases at J, with 7 bases between. CDR3 length: 13 amino acids. The CDR3 DNA is TGTGCCAGCAGTTTGATCGGGAACTATGGCTACACCTTC. It is translated as CASSLIGNYGYTF.

A word on this clone: Sequence at one end of the junction differs from germline and may be a read error. The chain recombines TRBV9 with TRBJ2-5; tentatively, D is TRBD2 (6 bases). Germline V gives CDR1 SGDLS, CDR2 YYNGEE. CDR3 length equals 14 residues. In DNA, the CDR3 is TGTGCCAGCAGCGCTACTAGCTCCCAAGAGGCCCAGTACTTC. It yields the protein CASSATSSQEAQYF.

This sequence joins TRBV27 and TRBJ2-2; tentative D call: TRBD1 (6 bases). The CDR3 has 13 amino acids. With 7 bases removed from V and 3 bases from J, the gap between germline ends came to 9 bases. Germline V gene sequence: CDR1 MNHEY, CDR2 SMNVEV (reference sequence). The CDR3, as DNA: TGTGCCAGCAAGCAGGGGTACACCGGGGAGCTGTTTTTT. Its translation is CASKQGYTGELFF.

CDR3 in amino acids: CASSLDRQGRQYF. Here the CDR3 DNA reads TGTGCCAGCAGCTTAGATCGGCAGGGAAGGCAGTACTTC. V and J are TRBV11-2 and TRBJ2-7; possibly TRBD1 for D (5 bases). V gave up 0 bases and J gave up 9 bases, with 12 bases separating them. From germline, CDR1 is SGHAT and CDR2 FQNNGV. The CDR3 covers 13 residues.

V gene TRBV5-1 combines with J gene TRBJ2-1, with TRBD1 matching 10 bases. The CDR3 is 15 residues long. V lost 4 bases to trimming and J lost 4 bases; unmatched junction nucleotides: 5. Germline CDR1 reads SGHRS; CDR2 reads YFSETQ. CDR3: CASSRTGGGYNEQFF. The CDR3 DNA is TGCGCCAGCAGCCGGACAGGGGGTGGGTACAATGAGCAGTTCTTC. Supplemented by reference TRBV5-1 and TRBJ2-1, the full variable domain reads KAGVTQTPRYLIKTRGQQVTLSCSPISGHRSVSWYQQTPGQGLQFLFEYFSETQRNKGNFPGRFSGRQFSNSRSEMNVSTLELGDSALYLCASSRTGGGYNEQFFGPGTRLTVL.

This clone was seen only once. This chain joins TRBV3-1 (or the pseudogene TRBV3-2) and TRBJ1-4; possible D gene TRBD1, 6 bases. V was shortened by 4 bases and J by 5 bases, with 14 bases between the two germline ends. CDR3 size: 15 residues. Germline V gene sequence: CDR1 LGHDT, CDR2 YNNKEL (reference sequence). The CDR3 nucleotides are TGTGCCAGCAGCCCCCCCCGGACAGTGAATGAAAAACTGTTTTTT. Protein product: CASSPPRTVNEKLFF.